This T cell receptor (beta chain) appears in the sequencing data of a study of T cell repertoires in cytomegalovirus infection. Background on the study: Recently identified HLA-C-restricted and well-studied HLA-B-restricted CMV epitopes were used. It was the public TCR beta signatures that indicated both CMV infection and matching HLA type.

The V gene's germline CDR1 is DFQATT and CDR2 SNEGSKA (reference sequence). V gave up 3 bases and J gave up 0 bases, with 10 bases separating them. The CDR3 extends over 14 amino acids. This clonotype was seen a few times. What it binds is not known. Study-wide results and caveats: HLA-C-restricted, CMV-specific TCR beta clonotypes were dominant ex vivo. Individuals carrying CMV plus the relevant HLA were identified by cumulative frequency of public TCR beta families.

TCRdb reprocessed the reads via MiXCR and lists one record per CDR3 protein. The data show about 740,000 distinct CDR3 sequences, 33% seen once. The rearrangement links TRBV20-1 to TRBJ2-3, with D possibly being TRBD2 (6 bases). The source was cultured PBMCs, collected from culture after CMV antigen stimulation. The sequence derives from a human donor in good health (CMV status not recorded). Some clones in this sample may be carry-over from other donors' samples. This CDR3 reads CSASSGSSTDTQYF. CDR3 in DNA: TGCAGTGCTAGTAGCGGTTCTAGCACAGATACGCAGTATTTT.